This T cell receptor beta chain was sequenced in a study of T-cell reconstitution after alpha-beta-depleted transplantation in children. As it was prepared, the TCRbeta library received unique molecular identifiers. TCRdb reprocessed the PCR reads via MiXCR and lists one record per CDR3 protein. The profile covers about 360,000 distinct CDR3 sequences, with more than 10% appearing a single time and over 3.5% taken by the ten largest. V was pared by 4 bases and J by 6 bases, with 4 bases of the junction left unmatched. The germline V gene encodes CDR1 SGHRS and CDR2 YFSETQ. The CDR3 sequence is 14 residues long.

The chain couples TRBV5-1 to TRBJ2-1; the match to TRBD2 covers 10 bases. The TCR was taken from a human donor who donated a stem cell graft to a child with Fanconi anemia. Sequenced here: PBMCs, sampled from the stem cell graft. In DNA, the CDR3 is TGCGCCAGCAGCCAGACTAGCGGGTTCAATGAGCAGTTCTTC. Translating gives CASSQTSGFNEQFF. The whole variable domain, remainder taken from reference TRBV5-1 and TRBJ2-1, is KAGVTQTPRYLIKTRGQQVTLSCSPISGHRSVSWYQQTPGQGLQFLFEYFSETQRNKGNFPGRFSGRQFSNSRSEMNVSTLELGDSALYLCASSQTSGFNEQFFGPGTRLTVL.